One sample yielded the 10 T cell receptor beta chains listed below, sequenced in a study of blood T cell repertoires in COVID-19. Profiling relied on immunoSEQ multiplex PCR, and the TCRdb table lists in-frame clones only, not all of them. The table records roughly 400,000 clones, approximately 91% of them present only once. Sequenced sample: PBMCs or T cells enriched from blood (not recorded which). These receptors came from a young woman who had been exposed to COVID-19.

CDR3 protein: CASSFRDRGGSQAFF. The CDR3 DNA follows: TGTGCCAGTAGTTTCCGGGACAGGGGAGGGTCCCAGGCTTTCTTT. The chain employs TRBV19 and TRBJ1-1; 10 nucleotides align to TRBD1. CDR1 is LNHDA, CDR2 SQIVND, per germline (reference sequence). The V and J ends lost 5 bases and 11 bases, in that order; junction bases with no gene match: 14. This CDR3 is 15 amino acids long.

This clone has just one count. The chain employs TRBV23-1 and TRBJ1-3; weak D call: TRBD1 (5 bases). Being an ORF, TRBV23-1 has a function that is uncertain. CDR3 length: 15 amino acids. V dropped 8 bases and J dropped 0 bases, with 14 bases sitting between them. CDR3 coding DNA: TGCGCCAGCGGGCGGGGCCAAAGCTCTGGAAACACCATATATTTT. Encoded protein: CASGRGQSSGNTIYF.

The CDR3 is CASSPRSGGAGQETQYF. In DNA, the CDR3 is TGTGCCAGCAGTCCGCGGAGCGGGGGGGCCGGCCAAGAGACCCAGTACTTC. The chain joins TRBV5-4 to TRBJ2-5, with TRBD2 matching 10 bases. This CDR3 is built from 17 residues. V dropped 5 bases and J dropped 1; count of bases not matched to a gene: 11. Per germline, CDR1 SGHNT and CDR2 YYREEE (reference sequence).

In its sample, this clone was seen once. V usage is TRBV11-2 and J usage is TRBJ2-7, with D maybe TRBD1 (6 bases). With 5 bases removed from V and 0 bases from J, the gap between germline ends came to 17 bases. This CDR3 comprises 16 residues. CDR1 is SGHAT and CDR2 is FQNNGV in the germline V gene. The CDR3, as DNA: TGTGCCAGCAGCATTACGGACAGACCAAGCTCCTACGAGCAGTACTTC. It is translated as CASSITDRPSSYEQYF. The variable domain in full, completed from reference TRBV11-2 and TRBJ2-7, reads EAGVAQSPRYKIIEKRQSVAFWCNPISGHATLYWYQQILGQGPKLLIQFQNNGVVDDSQLPKDRFSAERLKGVDSTLKIQPAKLEDSAVYLCASSITDRPSSYEQYFGPGTRLTVT.

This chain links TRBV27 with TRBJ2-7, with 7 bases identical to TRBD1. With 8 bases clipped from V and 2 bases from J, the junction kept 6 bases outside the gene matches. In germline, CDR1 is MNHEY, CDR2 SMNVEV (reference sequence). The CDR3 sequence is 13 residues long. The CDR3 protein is CASSTGITYEQYF. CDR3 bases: TGTGCCAGCTCGACAGGGATCACCTACGAGCAGTACTTC.

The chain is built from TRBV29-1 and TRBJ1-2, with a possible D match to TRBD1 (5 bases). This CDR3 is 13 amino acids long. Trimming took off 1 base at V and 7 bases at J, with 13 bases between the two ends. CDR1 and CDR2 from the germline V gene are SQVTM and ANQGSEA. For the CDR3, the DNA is TGCAGCGTTGAAGTATCCAGGGTTAGTGGCTACACCTTC. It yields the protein CSVEVSRVSGYTF.

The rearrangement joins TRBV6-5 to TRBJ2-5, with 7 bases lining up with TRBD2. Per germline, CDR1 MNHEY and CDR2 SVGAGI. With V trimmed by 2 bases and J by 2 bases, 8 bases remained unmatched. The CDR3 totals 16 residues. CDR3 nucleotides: TGTGCCAGCAGTTACGCCTTGGGGCGGGGGCAAGAGACCCAGTACTTC. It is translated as CASSYALGRGQETQYF.

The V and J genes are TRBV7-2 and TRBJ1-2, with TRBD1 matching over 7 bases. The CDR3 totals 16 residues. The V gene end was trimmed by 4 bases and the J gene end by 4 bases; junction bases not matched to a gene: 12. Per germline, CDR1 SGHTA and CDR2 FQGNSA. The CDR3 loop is CASSSGTAGGSYGYTF. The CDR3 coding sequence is TGTGCCAGCAGCTCTGGGACAGCTGGTGGAAGCTATGGCTACACCTTC. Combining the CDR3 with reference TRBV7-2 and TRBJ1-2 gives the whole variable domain GAGVSQSPSNKVTEKGKDVELRCDPISGHTALYWYRQSLGQGLEFLIYFQGNSAPDKSGLPSDRFSAERTGGSVSTLTIQRTQQEDSAVYLCASSSGTAGGSYGYTFGSGTRLTVV.

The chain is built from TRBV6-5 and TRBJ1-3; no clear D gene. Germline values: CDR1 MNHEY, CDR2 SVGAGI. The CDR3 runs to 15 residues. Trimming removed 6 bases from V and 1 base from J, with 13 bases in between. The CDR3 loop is CASRDYSRSGNTIYF. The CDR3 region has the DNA TGTGCCAGCAGAGACTACTCCCGGTCTGGAAACACCATATATTTT.

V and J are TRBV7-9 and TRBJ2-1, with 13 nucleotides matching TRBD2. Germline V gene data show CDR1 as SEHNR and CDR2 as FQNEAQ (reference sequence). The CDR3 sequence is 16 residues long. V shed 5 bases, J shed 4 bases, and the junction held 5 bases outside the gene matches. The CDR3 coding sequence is TGTGCCAGCAGCCCCATGGGACTAGCGGGGTACAATGAGCAGTTCTTC. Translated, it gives CASSPMGLAGYNEQFF.